The entry that follows covers one T cell receptor beta chain sequence. No cognate antigen has been identified for it. The record has no base qualities; no much larger clone is one base away. The sample belongs to a study of T cell responses to AZD1222 COVID-19 vaccine (dated by TCRdb to the early 2020s). Describing the broader study: AZD1222 recipients given second doses at about 4 weeks or at about 12 weeks were pooled, since spike-specific TCR depth and breadth were not found to differ between the two schedules. TCR sequencing covered some 250 trial participants: about 210 given two doses of AZD1222 and 26 given two doses of MenACWY control vaccine. Trial participants were enrolled by age into subgroups of 18-55, 56-69 and 70-plus years, and roughly 150, 30 and 60 TCR-sequenced participants, respectively, were included in these subgroups.

This sample's time point label indicates: baseline before first vaccination. Vaccinee samples were obtained from the UK trials COV001 and COV002, which included a single-blind randomized controlled phase 2/3 trial of AZD1222 (ChAdOx1 nCoV-19) in healthy adults. Trial participant PBMC samples were collected at day 0 and day 28 after the second dose for TCRbeta chain sequencing. Overall study outcomes, separate from this receptor: The 56-69-year group was small, and its depth increase did not reach significance, likely because of low power. Most participants were white British and females outnumbered males, and the authors suggested that clonal diversity may have been underestimated. Because no day 14 peak-response samples were available, the repertoires could be characterized only after the peak T cell response. Vaccine-associated CD4 TCRs spanned the whole spike protein, with dominant responses in regions 160-218 and 743-854. A significant rise in spike-specific TCR breadth and depth was observed after two AZD1222 doses relative to day 0 and relative to MenACWY recipients. Conclusions about previously exposed vaccinees are limited because only a handful of AZD1222 recipients were SARS-CoV-2 seropositive at baseline. Reportedly, close to half of the unique spike-specific TCRs recognized epitopes lying outside the regions that are mutated in the B.1.351 and B.1.1.7 variants.

The CDR3 regions of human TCRbeta chains were analyzed by immunosequencing. Turning to the authors' computational methods: Repertoire TCRs were checked for matches against a reference library of SARS-CoV-2-specific TCRs that had been generated using the MIRA antigen-specificity platform. Breadth was defined as the fraction of unique TCRs that were SARS-CoV-2-associated, and depth was defined as the fraction of total T cells that were SARS-CoV-2-associated. Using the MIRA data, every spike-specific TCR was mapped to the spike region that the TCR reacted to and assigned to either a CD4 or a CD8 class. Log10-transformed breadth and depth values were compared by one-way ANOVA with Sidak's multiple comparisons tests. The clones in this table, taken by TCRdb from immuneACCESS, are in-frame only. Not every clone is retained; where verified, under half of the shortfall comes from an unresolved V gene, and the cause of the rest is unknown. The V and J calls and the clone size are those of that table, but D and trimming were determined from the DNA. This sample comprises 84,000 or so clones, around nine tenths of them detected only once. Approximately 1.5% of the sample lies in the top ten.

The clonotype was recovered from an adult in good health. The source was peripheral blood, collected on day 0 of AZD1222 vaccination.

CDR3 protein: CASSLAQATLDGYTF. Here is the DNA: TGCGCCAGCAGCTTGGCCCAGGCGACGCTCGATGGCTACACCTTC. The rearranged segments are TRBV5-1 and TRBJ1-2; the D gene identity is not certain. From the cysteine through the phenylalanine, the CDR3 covers 15 amino acids. Just the 45-base CDR3 DNA is kept, in frame starting at base 1. V was cut back by 0 bases and J by 6 bases, leaving a gap of 15 bases between them. CDR1 is given as SGHRS and CDR2 as YFSETQ, both from the germline V gene.